The 30 T cell receptor beta chains in this list originate from one sample, sequenced in a study of radiotherapy plus CTLA-4 blockade in lung cancer. The protocol was immunoSEQ multiplex PCR, while the TCRdb copy is restricted to in-frame clones and leaves out a portion. The sample shows tens of thousands of clones, 78% of them seen only once. This specimen consisted of peripheral blood, obtained from a patient treated with radiotherapy plus ipilimumab. The receptors were sampled from a human donor with non-small cell lung cancer who had a partial response to radiotherapy plus ipilimumab. Some clones in this sample may be carry-over from other donors' samples.

V usage is TRBV15 and J usage is TRBJ1-1; D gene ambiguous. CDR3 length: 13 residues. V dropped 0 bases and J dropped 7 bases, with 9 bases sitting between them. Germline CDR1 is LNHNV and CDR2 is YYDKDF (reference sequence). The CDR3, as DNA: TGTGCCACCAGCAGAGATCCCCAGAATGAAGCTTTCTTT. Translation: CATSRDPQNEAFF.

J is TRBJ2-5 and V is TRBV18; D uncertain. The V end was cut by 0 bases, the J end by 1 base, with 6 bases between. Germline CDR1 reads KGHSH; CDR2 reads LQKENI. There are 14 residues in the CDR3. This chain's CDR3 is CASSPPWSQETQYF. The CDR3 bases are TGTGCCAGCTCACCACCCTGGAGCCAAGAGACCCAGTACTTC.

The chain uses TRBV27 and TRBJ2-5; 9 nucleotides match TRBD2. J lost 5 bases, V lost 5 bases, and 9 bases had no gene match. CDR1 MNHEY and CDR2 SMNVEV come from the germline V gene (reference sequence). The CDR3 contains 15 residues. This CDR3 is CASSLAGIGAETQYF. The CDR3 region has the DNA TGTGCCAGCAGTCTAGCGGGGATCGGGGCGGAGACCCAGTACTTC.

The V call is TRBV15, the J call TRBJ1-3, with TRBD1 matching over 7 bases. The germline CDR1 and CDR2 sequences are LNHNV and YYDKDF (reference sequence). The J segment lost 2 bases and the V segment lost 6 bases, leaving 1 base of the junction unmatched. This CDR3 spans 13 amino acids. CDR3 sequence (DNA): TGTGCCACCAGGACAGGGCCTGGAAACACCATATATTTT. Amino acids: CATRTGPGNTIYF.

The chain is built from TRBV5-1 and TRBJ2-3; 8 bases agree with TRBD2. CDR1 is SGHRS, CDR2 YFSETQ, per germline. The CDR3 consists of 15 residues. Germline trimming cut 4 bases from V and 1 base from J; bases unmatched to any gene: 5. The CDR3 DNA follows: TGCGCCAGCAGCCGCGGGACTAGAGGCACAGATACGCAGTATTTT. Protein: CASSRGTRGTDTQYF.

V usage is TRBV4-2 and J usage is TRBJ1-5; 7 positions agree with TRBD1. The CDR3 totals 13 residues. After removal of 2 bases from V and 11 bases from J, the junction contained 6 bases not matched to a gene. Germline loops: CDR1 LGHNA, CDR2 YNFKEQ. Here the CDR3 reads CASSQLRGAAQHF. In DNA, the CDR3 is TGTGCCAGCAGCCAACTCAGGGGGGCGGCCCAGCATTTT.

V is TRBV6-4 and J is TRBJ1-1; D is possibly TRBD1 (6 bases). Germline assignment: CDR1 MRHNA and CDR2 SNTAGT. The V end lost 0 bases, the J end lost 4 bases, and 12 bases lay between the germline ends. CDR3 length equals 15 residues. The CDR3 is CASSDSAGDRTEAFF. CDR3 coding DNA: TGTGCCAGCAGTGACTCTGCAGGGGACCGCACTGAAGCTTTCTTT.

This clone occurred a few times. The V call is TRBV5-5, the J call TRBJ1-1; D might be TRBD1 (6 bases). Between the trimmed V and J ends, which lost 2 bases and 4 bases, there was a span of 9 bases. The CDR3 is 13 residues long. The germline V gene has CDR1 SGHKS and CDR2 YYEKEE (reference sequence). The CDR3 nucleotides read TGTGCCAGCAGCTTTCAGGGGCCCACTGAAGCTTTCTTT. Protein product: CASSFQGPTEAFF.

The chain employs TRBV28 and TRBJ2-3; TRBD2 matches 8 bases. Germline CDR1 is MDHEN and CDR2 is SYDVKM. J lost 3 bases, V lost 5 bases, and 7 bases had no gene match. The CDR3 is made up of 15 amino acids. This CDR3 reads CASSLRSGETDTQYF. In DNA, the CDR3 is TGTGCCAGCAGTCTACGTAGCGGGGAAACAGATACGCAGTATTTT.

V is TRBV28 and J is TRBJ2-7; D is ambiguous. V dropped 2 bases and J dropped 1 base, with 9 bases sitting between them. The CDR3 loop spans 14 amino acids. CDR1 is MDHEN, CDR2 SYDVKM, per germline. The CDR3 DNA sequence: TGTGCCAGCAGTTTAAGCCTGTATTCCTACGAGCAGTACTTC. Translating it yields CASSLSLYSYEQYF.

This chain uses TRBV21-1 with TRBJ1-5; the tabulated D call, TRBD1, remains unverified against the DNA. TRBV21-1 is a pseudogene. The CDR3 contains 15 residues. In DNA form, the CDR3 reads TGTGTCAGCAGCGCAAAGGGACACCACAATCAGCCCCAGCATTTT. This gives the protein CVSSAKGHHNQPQHF.

The CDR3 spells CASKGGRTGELFF. CDR3 DNA: TGTGCCAGCAAAGGAGGGAGGACCGGGGAGCTGTTTTTT. The rearrangement uses TRBV28 and TRBJ2-2; a weak D match, TRBD2 (6 bases). This CDR3 spans 13 amino acids. The germline gives CDR1 MDHEN, CDR2 SYDVKM. V lost 7 bases and J lost 5, with 11 bases in between.

Concerning this clone itself: Other nucleotide sequences in the sample specify the same CDR3. The chain couples TRBV5-1 to TRBJ2-3; D gene ambiguous. CDR3 length: 16 residues. Per germline, CDR1 SGHRS and CDR2 YFSETQ. V was shortened by 0 bases and J by 2 bases, with 13 bases between the two germline ends. CDR3 sequence: CASSLVLGSLTDTQYF. Written as DNA, the CDR3 is TGCGCCAGCAGCTTGGTCCTGGGCTCCCTCACAGATACGCAGTATTTT.

Worth noting for this clone: This specimen includes other DNA sequences encoding the same CDR3. The chain joins TRBV2 to TRBJ2-1; D might be TRBD2 (6 bases). The CDR3 length is 14 residues. Trimming took off 7 bases at V and 7 bases at J, with 17 bases between the two ends. CDR1 and CDR2 (germline): SNHLY, FYNNEI. The CDR3 region has the DNA TGTGCCAGCAAACGGGACTCCGGTTATAATGAGCAGTTCTTC. Residues: CASKRDSGYNEQFF.

In its sample, this clone ranks as medium-sized. The V call is TRBV10-3, the J call TRBJ1-5; the match to TRBD1 covers 9 bases. After removal of 6 bases from V and 5 bases from J, the junction contained 8 bases not matched to a gene. Germline-derived CDR1 and CDR2 are ENHRY and SYGVKD. This CDR3 comprises 15 residues. The CDR3 loop is CAIRSGTGRDQPQHF. The CDR3 DNA is TGTGCCATCAGATCCGGGACAGGGAGAGATCAGCCCCAGCATTTT.

The chain couples TRBV5-1 to TRBJ2-7; 11 bases agree with TRBD2. CDR3 length: 17 amino acids. The junction had 11 bases not matched to a gene; V was cut back by 1 base and J by 5 bases. From germline, CDR1 is SGHRS and CDR2 YFSETQ. For the CDR3, the DNA is TGCGCCAGCAGCTTGTCTGCTAGCGGGAGGATGCTTAACGAGCAGTACTTC. It encodes CASSLSASGRMLNEQYF.

This clone was counted between two and nine times. J is TRBJ1-1 and V is TRBV7-9; possible D gene TRBD1, 5 bases. The CDR3 loop spans 14 amino acids. Deletions cut 3 bases from V and 1 base from J, with 9 bases between. The germline V gene encodes CDR1 SEHNR and CDR2 FQNEAQ (reference sequence). The DNA for the CDR3 is TGTGCCAGCAGCTTTAGCCAGGGGAACACTGAAGCTTTCTTT. Its translation: CASSFSQGNTEAFF.

This clone appeared a few times. The J gene is TRBJ2-1, the V gene TRBV7-8; 7 bases are a match to TRBD1. Germline V lookup: CDR1 SGHVS, CDR2 FQNEAQ. There are 14 residues in the CDR3. V trimming: 5 bases; J trimming: 9 bases; junction bases outside the gene matches: 10. The CDR3 DNA is TGTGCCAGCAGCCGATCACAGGGGTGGCGTGAGCAGTTCTTC. Translated, it gives CASSRSQGWREQFF.

The V gene is TRBV30, the J gene TRBJ1-1, with D unresolved. This CDR3 spans 13 amino acids. Germline V gene sequence: CDR1 GTSNPN, CDR2 SVGIG (reference sequence). Trimming removed 0 bases at V and 0 bases at J, with 5 bases between. The CDR3 sequence is CAWSVSVNTEAFF. CDR3 DNA sequence: TGTGCCTGGAGTGTCAGCGTGAACACTGAAGCTTTCTTT.

The chain joins TRBV5-1 to TRBJ2-5; D is unclear. The CDR3 sequence is 13 residues long. V gave up 2 bases and J gave up 3 bases, with 8 bases separating them. The germline V gene encodes CDR1 SGHRS and CDR2 YFSETQ. As DNA, the CDR3 is TGCGCCAGCAGCTTTGGGCCGGAAGAGACCCAGTACTTC. Its protein is CASSFGPEETQYF.

The genes are TRBV21-1 and TRBJ1-1; the table names TRBD1, a call not compared with the DNA. TRBV21-1 is a documented pseudogene. This CDR3 has 16 amino acids. The CDR3 spells CASSKEFSGLNTEAFF. The CDR3 bases are TGTGCCAGCAGCAAAGAGTTCAGTGGCTTGAACACTGAAGCTTTCTTT.

The V call is TRBV18, the J call TRBJ2-5, with 7 bases that match TRBD1. The junction had 12 bases not matched to a gene; V was cut back by 6 bases and J by 2 bases. This CDR3 comprises 16 residues. Germline V gene lookup returns CDR1 KGHSH and CDR2 LQKENI. The CDR3 loop reads CASSPKTGTAQETQYF. Written as DNA, the CDR3 is TGTGCCAGCTCTCCTAAGACCGGGACAGCACAAGAGACCCAGTACTTC. The variable domain in full, with the rest retrieved from reference TRBV18 and TRBJ2-5, is NAGVMQNPRHLVRRRGQEARLRCSPMKGHSHVYWYRQLPEEGLKFMVYLQKENIIDESGMPKERFSAEFPKEGPSILRIQQVVRGDSAAYFCASSPKTGTAQETQYFGPGTRLLVL.

A word on this clone: A read error may account for a junction end that differs from germline. This sample includes further DNA sequences coding for the same CDR3. The chain links TRBV7-2 to TRBJ2-7; TRBD2 agrees at 9 bases. Germline values: CDR1 SGHTA, CDR2 FQGNSA. This CDR3 comprises 15 residues. CDR3 residues: CASSLFSGGAYEQYF. CDR3 in DNA: TGTGCCAGCAGCTTGTTTAGCGGGGGAGCCTATGAGCAGTACTTC.

The chain employs TRBV27 and TRBJ1-4, with D hard to call. Between the trimmed V and J ends, which lost 8 bases and 2 bases, there was a span of 9 bases. The CDR3 has 13 amino acids. Germline V CDR1 and CDR2: MNHEY, SMNVEV (reference sequence). The CDR3, as DNA: TGTGCCAGCGGGCCTTACACTAATGAAAAACTGTTTTTT. It yields the protein CASGPYTNEKLFF.

This clone was found a few times. The chain carries TRBV28 and TRBJ2-7, with 9 nucleotides matching TRBD1. Germline-derived CDR1 and CDR2 are MDHEN and SYDVKM. CDR3 size: 14 residues. Trimming removed 7 bases from V and 5 bases from J; junction bases left unmatched: 9. CDR3 residues: CASTHGTGTHEQYF. The DNA of the CDR3 is TGTGCCAGCACCCACGGGACAGGGACCCACGAGCAGTACTTC.

This chain uses TRBV19 with TRBJ2-3; a weak D match, TRBD2 (7 bases). Germline CDR1 is LNHDA and CDR2 is SQIVND (reference sequence). This CDR3 has 15 residues. The V gene lost 8 bases and the J gene lost 3 bases, with 18 bases spanning the gap. CDR3 bases: TGTGCCAGTGGGGGAGGGGGAGGAAGAACAGATACGCAGTATTTT. Translating it yields CASGGGGGRTDTQYF.

The chain is built from TRBV6-5 and TRBJ2-1; D is uncertain. The length of the CDR3 is 14 residues. Looked up from germline, CDR1 is MNHEY and CDR2 is SVGAGI. Trimming cost V 8 bases and J 6 bases, with 17 bases left between them. CDR3 sequence reads: CASGALLGSNEQFF. CDR3 nucleotide sequence: TGTGCCAGCGGAGCCCTTCTCGGATCCAATGAGCAGTTCTTC.

This chain links TRBV19 with TRBJ2-7, with 10 bases aligning to TRBD2. V was clipped by 4 bases and J by 2 bases; unmatched bases: 5. CDR1 is LNHDA, CDR2 SQIVND, per germline (reference sequence). The CDR3 has 15 amino acids. The CDR3 nucleotides read TGTGCCAGTAGTACCCAACTAGCGGGGCCCTACGAGCAGTACTTC. Amino acids: CASSTQLAGPYEQYF. The full variable domain, completed using reference TRBV19 and TRBJ2-7, is DGGITQSPKYLFRKEGQNVTLSCEQNLNHDAMYWYRQDPGQGLRLIYYSQIVNDFQKGDIAEGYSVSREKKESFPLTVTSAQKNPTAFYLCASSTQLAGPYEQYFGPGTRLTVT.

This clone came up a few times. The chain uses TRBV6-1 and TRBJ2-7; D not certain. V was trimmed by 2 bases and J by 2 bases, leaving 4 bases between them. The length of the CDR3 is 12 residues. CDR1 and CDR2 (germline): MNHNS, SASEGT. The CDR3 is CASSEPTYEQYF. The CDR3, as DNA: TGTGCCAGCAGTGAACCTACCTACGAGCAGTACTTC.

About this clone itself: Other DNA sequences from this sample encode an identical CDR3 as well. V gene TRBV28 combines with J gene TRBJ2-3; no definite D call. The CDR3 loop spans 15 amino acids. V shed 6 bases and J shed 6 bases, with 19 bases lying between them. CDR1 and CDR2 (germline): MDHEN, SYDVKM. As DNA, the CDR3 is TGTGCCAGCAGCCCACCTCCAACTAAGATGGATACGCAGTATTTT. Encoded protein: CASSPPPTKMDTQYF.